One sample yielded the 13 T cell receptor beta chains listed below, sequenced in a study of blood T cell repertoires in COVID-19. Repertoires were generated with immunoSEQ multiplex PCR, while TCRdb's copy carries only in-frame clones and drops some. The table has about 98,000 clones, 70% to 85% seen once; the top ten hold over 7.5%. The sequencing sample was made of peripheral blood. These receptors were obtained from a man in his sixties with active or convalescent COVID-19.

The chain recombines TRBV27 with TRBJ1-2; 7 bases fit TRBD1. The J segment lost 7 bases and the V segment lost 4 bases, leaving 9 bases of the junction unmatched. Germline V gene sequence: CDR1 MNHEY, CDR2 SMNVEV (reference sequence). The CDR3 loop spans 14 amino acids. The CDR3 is CASSSHLTGSGYTF. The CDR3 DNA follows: TGTGCCAGCAGTTCTCACCTGACAGGGAGTGGCTACACCTTC.

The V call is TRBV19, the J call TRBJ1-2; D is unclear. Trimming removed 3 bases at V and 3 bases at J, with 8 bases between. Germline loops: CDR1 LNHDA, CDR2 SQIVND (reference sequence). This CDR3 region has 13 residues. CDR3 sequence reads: CASSMGRHYGYTF. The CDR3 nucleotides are TGTGCCAGTAGTATGGGCAGGCACTATGGCTACACCTTC.

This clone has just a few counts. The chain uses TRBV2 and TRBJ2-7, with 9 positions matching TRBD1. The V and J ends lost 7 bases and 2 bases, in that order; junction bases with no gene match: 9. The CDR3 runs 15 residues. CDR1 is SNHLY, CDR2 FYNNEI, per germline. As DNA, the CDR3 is TGTGCCAGCACGAGGGGCAGGGACAGGGCCTACGAGCAGTACGTC. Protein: CASTRGRDRAYEQYV.

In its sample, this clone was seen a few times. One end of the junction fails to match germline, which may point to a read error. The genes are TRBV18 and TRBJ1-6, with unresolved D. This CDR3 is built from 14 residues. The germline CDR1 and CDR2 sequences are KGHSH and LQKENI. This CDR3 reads CASSNQAYDSPLHF. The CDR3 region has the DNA TGTGCCAGCTCAAACCAGGCCTATGATTCACCCCTCCACTTT.

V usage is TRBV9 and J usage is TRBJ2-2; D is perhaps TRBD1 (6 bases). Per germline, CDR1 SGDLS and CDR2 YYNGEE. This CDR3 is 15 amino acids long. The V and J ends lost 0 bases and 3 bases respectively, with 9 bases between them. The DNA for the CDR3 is TGTGCCAGCAGCGTAGGAGGGGGATACACCGGGGAGCTGTTTTTT. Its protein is CASSVGGGYTGELFF.

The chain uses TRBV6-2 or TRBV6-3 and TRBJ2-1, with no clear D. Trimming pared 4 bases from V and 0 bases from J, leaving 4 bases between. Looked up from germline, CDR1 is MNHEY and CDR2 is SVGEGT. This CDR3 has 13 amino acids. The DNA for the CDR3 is TGTGCCAGCAGTTTCGGCTCCTACAATGAGCAGTTCTTC. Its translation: CASSFGSYNEQFF.

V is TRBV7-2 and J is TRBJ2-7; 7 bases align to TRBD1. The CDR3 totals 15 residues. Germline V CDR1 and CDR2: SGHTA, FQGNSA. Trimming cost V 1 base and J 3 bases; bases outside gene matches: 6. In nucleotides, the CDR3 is TGTGCCAGCAGCTTAGAAAGGACAGGAAACTACGAGCAGTACTTC. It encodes CASSLERTGNYEQYF.

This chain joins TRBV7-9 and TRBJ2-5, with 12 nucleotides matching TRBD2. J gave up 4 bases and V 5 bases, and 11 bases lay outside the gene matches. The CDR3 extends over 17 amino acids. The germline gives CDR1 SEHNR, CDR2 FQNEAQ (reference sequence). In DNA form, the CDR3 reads TGTGCCAGCAGCAATACTCGACTAGCGGGAGTGGCAGAGACCCAGTACTTC. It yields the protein CASSNTRLAGVAETQYF.

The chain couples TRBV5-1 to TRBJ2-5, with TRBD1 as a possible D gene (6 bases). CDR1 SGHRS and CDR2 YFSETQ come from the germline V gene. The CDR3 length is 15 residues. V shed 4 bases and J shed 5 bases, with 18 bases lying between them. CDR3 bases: TGCGCCAGCAGCGATAACGCAGGGGCCCAGGAGACCCAGTACTTC. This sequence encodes CASSDNAGAQETQYF.

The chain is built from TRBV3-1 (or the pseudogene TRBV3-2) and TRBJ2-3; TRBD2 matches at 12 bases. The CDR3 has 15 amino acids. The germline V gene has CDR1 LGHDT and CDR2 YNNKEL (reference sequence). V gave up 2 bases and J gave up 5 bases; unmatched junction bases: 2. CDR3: CASSQLAGGKDTQYF. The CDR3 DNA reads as TGTGCCAGCAGCCAACTAGCGGGAGGGAAAGATACGCAGTATTTT.

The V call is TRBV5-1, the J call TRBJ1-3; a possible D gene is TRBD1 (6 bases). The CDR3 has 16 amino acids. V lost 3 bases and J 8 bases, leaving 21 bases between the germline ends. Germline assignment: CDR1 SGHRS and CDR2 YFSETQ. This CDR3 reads CASSSDPQGVVDTIYF. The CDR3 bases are TGCGCCAGCAGCTCCGACCCACAGGGCGTGGTAGACACCATATATTTT.

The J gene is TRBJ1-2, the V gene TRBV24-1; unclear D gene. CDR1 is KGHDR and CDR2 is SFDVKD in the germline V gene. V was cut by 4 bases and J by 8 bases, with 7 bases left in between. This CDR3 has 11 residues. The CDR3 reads CATSDPRGYTF. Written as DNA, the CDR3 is TGTGCCACCAGTGACCCCAGGGGCTACACCTTC.

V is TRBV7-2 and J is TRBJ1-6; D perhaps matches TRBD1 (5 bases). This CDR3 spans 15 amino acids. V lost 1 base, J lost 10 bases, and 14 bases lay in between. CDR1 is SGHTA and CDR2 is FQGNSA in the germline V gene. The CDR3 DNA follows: TGTGCCAGCAGCTTAGACAGGTCGATGGCGTCACCCCTCCACTTT. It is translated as CASSLDRSMASPLHF.